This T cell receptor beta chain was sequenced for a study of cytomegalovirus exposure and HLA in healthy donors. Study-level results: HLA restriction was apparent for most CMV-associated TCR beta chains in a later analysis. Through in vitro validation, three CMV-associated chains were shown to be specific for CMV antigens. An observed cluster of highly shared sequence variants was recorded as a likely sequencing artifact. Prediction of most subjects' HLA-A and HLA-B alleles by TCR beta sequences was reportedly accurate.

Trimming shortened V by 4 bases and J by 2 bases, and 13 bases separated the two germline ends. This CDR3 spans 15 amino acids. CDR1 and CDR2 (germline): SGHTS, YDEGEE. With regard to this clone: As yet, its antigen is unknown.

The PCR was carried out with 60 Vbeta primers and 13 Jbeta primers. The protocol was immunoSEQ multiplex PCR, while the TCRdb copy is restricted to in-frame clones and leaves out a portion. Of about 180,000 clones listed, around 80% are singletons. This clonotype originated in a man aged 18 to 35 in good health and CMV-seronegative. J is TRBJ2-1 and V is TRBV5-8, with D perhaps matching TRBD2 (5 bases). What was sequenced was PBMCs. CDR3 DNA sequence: TGTGCCAGCAGCAAAGCCGGAGGCACCTACAATGAGCAGTTCTTC. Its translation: CASSKAGGTYNEQFF. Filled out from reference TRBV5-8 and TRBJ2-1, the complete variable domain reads EAGVTQSPTHLIKTRGQQATLRCSPISGHTSVYWYQQALGLGLQFLLWYDEGEERNRGNFPPRFSGRQFPNYSSELNVNALELEDSALYLCASSKAGGTYNEQFFGPGTRLTVL.